This section outlines one TCR beta chain sequence together with its context. Amplification of TCR beta CDR3 regions was performed using RNA transcripts as template. The HTBI primer set served for first-round RT-PCR of the TCR CDR3. TCRdb fed the multiplex PCR reads into MiXCR, producing one record per CDR3 protein. The table has about 400,000 distinct CDR3 sequences, around 25% seen once. These data belong to a study of T cells in Graves' hyperthyroidism and ophthalmopathy. The clonotype was recovered from a man aged 50 or older with Graves' hyperthyroidism. Sequenced sample: blood.

This CDR3 is CASRIRVGGYTF. In DNA, the CDR3 is TGTGCCAGCAGAATCAGGGTAGGCGGCTACACCTTC. V and J are TRBV28 and TRBJ1-2; possibly TRBD1 for D (5 bases). The CDR3 is 12 amino acids. CDR1 and CDR2 (germline): MDHEN, SYDVKM. Trimming took off 6 bases at V and 8 bases at J, with 13 bases between the two ends.